The rows below give T cell receptor beta chains drawn from one sample of a study of T cells in Graves' hyperthyroidism and ophthalmopathy. TCRdb independently ran MiXCR on the multiplex PCR reads; one entry per CDR3 protein. The repertoire has nearly 750,000 distinct CDR3 sequences, just over 35% of them found once; the top ten carry around 32%. Sequenced input: blood. The receptors originated from a middle-aged woman with Graves' hyperthyroidism. Each CDR3 is given with its conserved first and last residue. Fields, in order: V gene, J gene, clone size, D gene, CDR3 protein, CDR3 DNA. D genes are given only for firm matches. Clone size is shown for a subset of rows, as once, few, many or a class of expanded clone.

TRBV6-1	TRBJ1-5	many	.	CASSEFESNQPQHF	TGTGCCAGCAGTGAATTTGAGAGCAATCAGCCCCAGCATTTT
TRBV29-1	TRBJ2-7	many	.	CSVGGQSYEQYF	TGCAGCGTCGGCGGACAAAGCTACGAGCAGTACTTC
TRBV27	TRBJ1-3	.	.	CASSLSMNGDTIYF	TGTGCCAGCAGTTTATCGATGAACGGGGACACCATATATTTT
TRBV5-1	TRBJ2-5	.	.	CASSLATGAQETQYF	TGCGCCAGCAGCTTGGCCACTGGCGCCCAAGAGACCCAGTACTTC
TRBV10-3	TRBJ2-5	once	TRBD2	CATLAGQETQYF	TGTGCCACTTTAGCGGGCCAAGAGACCCAGTACTTC
TRBV20-1	TRBJ2-2	.	.	CSAFDRANVLTFGAGTGELFF	.
TRBV5-1	TRBJ2-6	.	.	CASADGSSGANVLTF	TGCGCCAGCGCTGACGGGAGCTCTGGGGCCAACGTCCTGACTTTC
TRBV20-1	TRBJ2-7	.	.	CSAPVRTGTYEQYF	TGCAGTGCTCCGGTAAGGACGGGCACCTACGAGCAGTACTTC
TRBV19	TRBJ1-4	few	.	CASTMGGRLEKLFF	TGTGCCAGTACTATGGGAGGCAGATTGGAAAAACTGTTTTTT
TRBV25-1	TRBJ2-5	once	TRBD1	CASADRGAGETQYF	TGTGCCAGCGCGGACAGGGGAGCAGGGGAGACCCAGTACTTC
TRBV7-2	TRBJ1-5	.	TRBD1	CASSRGQGLLQPQHF	TGTGCCAGCAGCCGTGGACAGGGACTTCTACAGCCCCAGCATTTT
TRBV2	TRBJ1-5	many	TRBD1	CASSGQGNQPQHF	TGCGCCAGCAGTGGACAGGGCAATCAGCCCCAGCATTTT
TRBV7-9	TRBJ1-6	few	.	CASSQGAAISGGSPLHF	TGTGCCAGCAGCCAAGGAGCAGCAATCTCGGGGGGCTCACCCCTCCACTTT
TRBV5-1	TRBJ1-4	few	TRBD1	CASRDGQGAIREKLFF	TGCGCCAGCAGGGATGGACAGGGGGCGATCAGGGAAAAACTGTTTTTT
TRBV10-2	TRBJ1-2	.	TRBD1	CASSPQGQAYGYTF	TGCGCCAGCAGTCCCCAGGGACAGGCCTATGGCTACACCTTC
TRBV7-2	TRBJ1-3	many	TRBD1	CASSRRQGGSRDTIYF	TGTGCCAGCAGCCGGAGACAGGGAGGGTCCAGGGACACCATATATTTT
TRBV12-3/TRBV12-4	TRBJ1-2	few	TRBD1	CASSSGQLALYGYTF	TGTGCCAGCAGCTCGGGACAGCTAGCTCTCTATGGCTACACCTTC
TRBV7-9	TRBJ2-2	.	.	CASSQGGPGSCFF	.
TRBV7-9	TRBJ1-6	.	.	CASSQGVWGTGAGGEDSPLHF	TGTGCCAGCAGCCAAGGAGTATGGGGGACCGGCGCCGGGGGTGAAGATTCACCCCTCCACTTT
TRBV15	TRBJ2-3	many	TRBD1	CATSSERGQHTDTQYF	TGTGCCACCAGCTCAGAAAGGGGACAGCACACAGATACGCAGTATTTT
TRBV9	TRBJ2-7	many	.	CASSVSTSGADEQYF	TGTGCCAGCAGCGTTTCCACCTCGGGGGCCGACGAGCAGTACTTC
TRBV12-3/TRBV12-4	TRBJ2-7	.	.	CASRALRGYEQYF	TGTGCCAGCAGGGCCTTGAGGGGCTACGAGCAGTACTTC
TRBV10-3	TRBJ1-6	.	TRBD1	CASSYYGTARFGSPLHF	TGTGCCAGCAGTTATTACGGGACAGCACGATTCGGTTCACCCCTCCACTTT
TRBV25-1	TRBJ2-7	many	TRBD1	CASRGQGPYEQYF	TGTGCCAGCAGGGGACAGGGACCCTACGAGCAGTACTTC
TRBV15	TRBJ1-3	many	.	CATSRDRASGNTIYF	TGTGCCACCAGCAGAGATCGGGCCTCTGGAAACACCATATATTTT
TRBV6-1	TRBJ1-2	.	.	CASSERGRGNGYTF	TGTGCCAGCAGTGAAAGGGGACGAGGTAATGGCTACACCTTC
TRBV7-2	TRBJ1-5	once	.	CASSYSIPQPQHF	TGTGCCAGCAGTTACTCGATCCCGCAGCCCCAGCATTTT
TRBV7-7	TRBJ1-6	.	.	CASSLKGHSPLHF	TGTGCTAGCAGCTTAAAGGGGCATTCACCCCTCCACTTT
TRBV29-1	TRBJ1-1	once	.	CSLLGANTEAFF	TGCAGCCTCCTTGGGGCGAACACTGAAGCTTTCTTT
TRBV10-3	TRBJ1-4	.	TRBD1	CAISAGQATNEKLFF	TGTGCCATCAGTGCGGGACAGGCAACTAATGAAAAACTGTTTTTT
TRBV19	TRBJ1-5	many	.	CASSIRGLGNQPQHF	TGTGCCAGTAGTATCCGGGGGCTAGGCAATCAGCCCCAGCATTTT
TRBV20-1	TRBJ2-7	.	.	CSAILASSSYEQYF	TGCAGTGCTATTCTAGCGTCCAGCTCCTACGAGCAGTACTTC